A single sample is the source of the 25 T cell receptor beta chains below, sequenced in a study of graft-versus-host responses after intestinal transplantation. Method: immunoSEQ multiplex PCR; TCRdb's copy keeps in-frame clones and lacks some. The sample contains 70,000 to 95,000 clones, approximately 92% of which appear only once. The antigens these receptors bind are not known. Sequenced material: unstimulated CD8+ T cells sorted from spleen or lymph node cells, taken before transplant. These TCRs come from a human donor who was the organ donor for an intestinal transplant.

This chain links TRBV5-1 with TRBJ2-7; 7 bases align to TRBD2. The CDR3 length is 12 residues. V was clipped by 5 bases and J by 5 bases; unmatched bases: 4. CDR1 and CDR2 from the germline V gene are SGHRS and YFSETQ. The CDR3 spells CASRAGVHEQYF. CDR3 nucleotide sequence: TGCGCCAGCAGGGCGGGAGTCCACGAGCAGTACTTC.

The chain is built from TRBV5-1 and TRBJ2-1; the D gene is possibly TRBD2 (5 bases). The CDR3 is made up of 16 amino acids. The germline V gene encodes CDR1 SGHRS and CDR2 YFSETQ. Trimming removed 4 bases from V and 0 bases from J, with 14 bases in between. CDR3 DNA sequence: TGCGCCAGCAGCCTGGTAGCGACTGGCTCCTACAATGAGCAGTTCTTC. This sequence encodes CASSLVATGSYNEQFF.

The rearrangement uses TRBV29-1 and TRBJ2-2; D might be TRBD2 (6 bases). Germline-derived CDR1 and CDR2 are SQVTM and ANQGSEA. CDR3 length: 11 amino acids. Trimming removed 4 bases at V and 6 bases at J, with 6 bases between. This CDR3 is CSVGGAGELFF. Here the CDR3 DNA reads TGCAGCGTTGGGGGGGCCGGGGAGCTGTTTTTT.

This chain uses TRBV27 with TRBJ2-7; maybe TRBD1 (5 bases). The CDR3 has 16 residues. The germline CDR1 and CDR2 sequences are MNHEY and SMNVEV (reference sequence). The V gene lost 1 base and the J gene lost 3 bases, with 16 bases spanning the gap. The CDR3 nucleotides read TGTGCCAGCAGTTTATTTTTACCGTTCCAGGGCTACGAGCAGTACTTC. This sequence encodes CASSLFLPFQGYEQYF.

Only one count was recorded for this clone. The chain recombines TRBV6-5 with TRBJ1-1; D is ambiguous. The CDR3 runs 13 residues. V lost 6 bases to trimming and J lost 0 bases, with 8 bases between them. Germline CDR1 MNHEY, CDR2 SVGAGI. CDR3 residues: CASRGGMNTEAFF. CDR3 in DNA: TGTGCCAGCAGAGGAGGGATGAACACTGAAGCTTTCTTT.

CDR3: CASSPIGLIYEQYF. The CDR3 DNA is TGCGCCAGCAGTCCGATTGGGCTGATCTACGAGCAGTACTTC. The chain links TRBV4-1 to TRBJ2-7; D is undetermined. Trimming took off 6 bases at V and 3 bases at J, with 15 bases between the two ends. This CDR3 has 14 amino acids. Germline V gene lookup returns CDR1 MGHRA and CDR2 YSYEKL.

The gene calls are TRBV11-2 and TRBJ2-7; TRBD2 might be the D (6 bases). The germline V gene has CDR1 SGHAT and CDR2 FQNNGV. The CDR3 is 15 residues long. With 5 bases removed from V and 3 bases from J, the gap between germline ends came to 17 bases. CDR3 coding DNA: TGTGCCAGCAGCCAGAAACTGGGACTTTTCTACGAGCAGTACTTC. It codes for CASSQKLGLFYEQYF. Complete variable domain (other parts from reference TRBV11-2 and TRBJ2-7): EAGVAQSPRYKIIEKRQSVAFWCNPISGHATLYWYQQILGQGPKLLIQFQNNGVVDDSQLPKDRFSAERLKGVDSTLKIQPAKLEDSAVYLCASSQKLGLFYEQYFGPGTRLTVT.

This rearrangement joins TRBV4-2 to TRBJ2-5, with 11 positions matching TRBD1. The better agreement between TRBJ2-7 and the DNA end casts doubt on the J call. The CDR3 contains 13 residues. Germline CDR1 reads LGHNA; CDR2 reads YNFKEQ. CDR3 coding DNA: TGTGCCAGCAGGGGACAGGGGGCCTACGAGCAGTACTTC. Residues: CASRGQGAYEQYF.

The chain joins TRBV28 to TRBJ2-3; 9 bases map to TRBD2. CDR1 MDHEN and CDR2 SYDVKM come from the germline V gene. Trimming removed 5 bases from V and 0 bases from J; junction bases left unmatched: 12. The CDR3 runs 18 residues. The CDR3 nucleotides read TGTGCCAGCAGTCCCGTGTTGGGTAGCGGGGGAAGCACAGATACGCAGTATTTT. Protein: CASSPVLGSGGSTDTQYF.

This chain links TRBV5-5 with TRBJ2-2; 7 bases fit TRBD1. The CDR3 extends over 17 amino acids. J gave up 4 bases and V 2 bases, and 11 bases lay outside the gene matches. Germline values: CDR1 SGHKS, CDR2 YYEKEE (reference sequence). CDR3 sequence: CASSFWAGGPFTGELFF. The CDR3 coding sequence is TGTGCCAGCAGCTTTTGGGCAGGGGGTCCCTTCACCGGGGAGCTGTTTTTT.

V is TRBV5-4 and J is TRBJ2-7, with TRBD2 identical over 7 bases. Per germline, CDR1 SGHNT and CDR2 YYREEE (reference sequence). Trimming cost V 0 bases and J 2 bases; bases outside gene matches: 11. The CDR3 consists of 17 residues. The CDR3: CASSLVPRGGLAYEQYF. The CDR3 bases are TGTGCCAGCAGCTTGGTCCCTCGCGGGGGTCTTGCCTACGAGCAGTACTTC. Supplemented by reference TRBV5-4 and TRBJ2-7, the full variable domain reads ETGVTQSPTHLIKTRGQQVTLRCSSQSGHNTVSWYQQALGQGPQFIFQYYREEENGRGNFPPRFSGLQFPNYSSELNVNALELDDSALYLCASSLVPRGGLAYEQYFGPGTRLTVT.

The CDR3 sequence: CASSLNRAAGVTGELFF. The DNA of the CDR3 is TGTGCCAGCAGCTTAAATAGAGCTGCGGGAGTAACCGGGGAGCTGTTTTTT. The chain is built from TRBV5-5 and TRBJ2-2; TRBD2 agrees at 7 bases. The V gene end was trimmed by 2 bases and the J gene end by 5 bases; junction bases not matched to a gene: 12. The germline V gene encodes CDR1 SGHKS and CDR2 YYEKEE (reference sequence). There are 17 residues in the CDR3.

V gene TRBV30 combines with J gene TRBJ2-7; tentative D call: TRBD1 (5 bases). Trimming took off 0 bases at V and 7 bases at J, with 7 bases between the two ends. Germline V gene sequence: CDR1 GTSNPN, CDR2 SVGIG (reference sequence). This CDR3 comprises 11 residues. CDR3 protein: CAWSVSGEQYF. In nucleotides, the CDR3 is TGTGCCTGGAGTGTATCAGGGGAGCAGTACTTC.

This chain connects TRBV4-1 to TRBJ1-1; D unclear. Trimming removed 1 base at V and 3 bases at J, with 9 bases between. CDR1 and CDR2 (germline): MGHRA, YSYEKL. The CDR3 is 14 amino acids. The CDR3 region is CASSQGKSDTEAFF. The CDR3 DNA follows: TGCGCCAGCAGCCAAGGCAAGTCGGACACTGAAGCTTTCTTT.

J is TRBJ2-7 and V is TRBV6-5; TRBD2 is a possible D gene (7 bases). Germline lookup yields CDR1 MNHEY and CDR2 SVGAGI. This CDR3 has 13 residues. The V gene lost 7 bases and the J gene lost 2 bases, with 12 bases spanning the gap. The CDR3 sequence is CASNKGGPYEQYF. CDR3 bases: TGTGCCAGCAACAAGGGGGGGCCCTACGAGCAGTACTTC.

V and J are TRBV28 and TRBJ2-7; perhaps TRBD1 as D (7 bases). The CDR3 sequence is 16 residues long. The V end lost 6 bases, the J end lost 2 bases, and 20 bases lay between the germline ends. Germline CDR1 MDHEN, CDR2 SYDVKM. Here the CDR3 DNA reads TGTGCCAGCAGCCCTACGGCCAGGGGGGTCGCCTACGAGCAGTACTTC. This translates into CASSPTARGVAYEQYF.

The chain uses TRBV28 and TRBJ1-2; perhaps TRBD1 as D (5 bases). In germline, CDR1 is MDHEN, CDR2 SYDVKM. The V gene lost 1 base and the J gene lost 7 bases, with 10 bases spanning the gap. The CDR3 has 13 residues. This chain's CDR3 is CASSLFGAGGYTF. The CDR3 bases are TGTGCCAGCAGTTTATTTGGGGCTGGTGGCTACACCTTC.

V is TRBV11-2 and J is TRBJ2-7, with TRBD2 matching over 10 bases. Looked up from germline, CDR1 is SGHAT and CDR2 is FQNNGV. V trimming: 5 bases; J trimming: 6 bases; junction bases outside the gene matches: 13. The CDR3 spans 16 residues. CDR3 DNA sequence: TGTGCCAGCAGCGGCCAGCGGGAGGGCTATTATGCCGAGCAGTACTTC. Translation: CASSGQREGYYAEQYF.

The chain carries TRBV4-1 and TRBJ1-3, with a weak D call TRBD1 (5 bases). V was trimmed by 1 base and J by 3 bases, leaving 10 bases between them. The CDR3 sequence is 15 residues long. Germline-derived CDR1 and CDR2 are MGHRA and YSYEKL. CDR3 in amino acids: CASSQVGGGGNTIYF. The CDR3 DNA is TGCGCCAGCAGCCAAGTGGGGGGAGGTGGAAACACCATATATTTT.

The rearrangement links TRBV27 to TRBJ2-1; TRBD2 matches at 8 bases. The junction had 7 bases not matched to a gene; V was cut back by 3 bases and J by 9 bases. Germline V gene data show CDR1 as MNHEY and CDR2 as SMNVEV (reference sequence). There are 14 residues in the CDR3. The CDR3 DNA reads TGTGCCAGCAGTTTCGGGCGGGAGGATGGTGAGCAGTTCTTC. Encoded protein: CASSFGREDGEQFF.

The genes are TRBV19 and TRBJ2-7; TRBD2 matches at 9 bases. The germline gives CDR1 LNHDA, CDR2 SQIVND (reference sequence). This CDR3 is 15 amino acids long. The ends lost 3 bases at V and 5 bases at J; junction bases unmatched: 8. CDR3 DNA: TGTGCCAGTAGTATCGGCGGGGGGGCCCTGGACGAGCAGTACTTC. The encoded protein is CASSIGGGALDEQYF.

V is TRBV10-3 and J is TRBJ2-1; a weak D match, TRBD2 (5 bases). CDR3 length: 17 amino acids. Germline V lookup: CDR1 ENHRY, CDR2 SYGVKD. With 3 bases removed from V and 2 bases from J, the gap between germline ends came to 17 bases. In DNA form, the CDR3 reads TGTGCCATCAGTGACCAGACTTGGAGCGGTACCTACAATGAGCAGTTCTTC. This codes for CAISDQTWSGTYNEQFF.

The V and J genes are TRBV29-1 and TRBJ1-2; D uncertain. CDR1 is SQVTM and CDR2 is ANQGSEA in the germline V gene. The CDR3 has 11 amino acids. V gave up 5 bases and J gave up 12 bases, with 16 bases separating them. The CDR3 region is CSVSEPAGHTF. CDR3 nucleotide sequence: TGCAGCGTTAGTGAACCGGCAGGCCACACCTTC.

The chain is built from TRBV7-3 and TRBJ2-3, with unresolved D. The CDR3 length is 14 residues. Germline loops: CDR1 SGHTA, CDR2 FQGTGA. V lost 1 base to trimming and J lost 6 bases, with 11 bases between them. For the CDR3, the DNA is TGTGCCAGCAGCTTAAGTCCACTTGAGGATACGCAGTATTTT. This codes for CASSLSPLEDTQYF.

CDR3 protein: CASSVGVDGYTF. The CDR3 DNA is TGTGCCAGCAGTGTAGGAGTGGATGGCTACACCTTC. This chain connects TRBV6-5 to TRBJ1-2, with D unresolved. There are 12 residues in the CDR3. Germline V gene lookup returns CDR1 MNHEY and CDR2 SVGAGI. The V end was cut by 5 bases, the J end by 6 bases, with 10 bases between.